This T cell receptor beta chain came from a study of early T cells in non-severe SARS-CoV-2 infection. Overall study results and limits: Anti-spike CD8 responses were favored by VDJdb matching, which missed private and CD4 specificities.

Germline CDR1 and CDR2: DFQATT and SNEGSKA (reference sequence). The CDR3 is 16 amino acids. V lost 4 bases and J lost 5; bases outside the gene matches: 13. This clonotype has a count of ten or more. Its cognate antigen is unknown. TCRdb itself ran the 5' RACE reads through MiXCR, one entry per CDR3 protein. The sample carries 30,000 to 45,000 distinct CDR3 sequences, around 4% recorded once. The sequenced sample was whole blood. The rearrangement joins TRBV20-1 to TRBJ2-5; the match to TRBD1 covers 10 bases. The sequence was collected from an adult who was a healthcare worker with PCR-confirmed SARS-CoV-2 infection or an uninfected control (not recorded which). CDR3 amino acids: CSATLGQGVYLETQYF. CDR3 bases: TGCAGTGCTACTCTTGGACAGGGGGTTTATCTTGAGACCCAGTACTTC.